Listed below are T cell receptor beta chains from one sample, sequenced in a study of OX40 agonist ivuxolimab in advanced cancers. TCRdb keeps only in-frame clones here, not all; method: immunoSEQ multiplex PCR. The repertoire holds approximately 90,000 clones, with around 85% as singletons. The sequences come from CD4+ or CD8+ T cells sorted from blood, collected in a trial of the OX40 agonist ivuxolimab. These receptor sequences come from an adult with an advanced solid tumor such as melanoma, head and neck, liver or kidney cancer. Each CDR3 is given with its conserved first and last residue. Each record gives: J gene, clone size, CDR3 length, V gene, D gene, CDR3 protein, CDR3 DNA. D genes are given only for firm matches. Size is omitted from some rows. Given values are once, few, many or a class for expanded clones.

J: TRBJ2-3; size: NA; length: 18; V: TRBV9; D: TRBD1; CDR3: CASSVGISGQGAGDTQYF; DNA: TGTGCCAGCAGCGTCGGGATCTCGGGACAGGGGGCCGGAGATACGCAGTATTTT
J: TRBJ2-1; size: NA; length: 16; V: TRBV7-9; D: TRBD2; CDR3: CASSQTSGSSYNEQFF; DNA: TGTGCCAGCAGCCAGACTAGCGGGTCCTCCTACAATGAGCAGTTCTTC
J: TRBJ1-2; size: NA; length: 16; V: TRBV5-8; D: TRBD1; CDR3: CASGLKGTGRFSGYTF; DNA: TGTGCCAGCGGATTAAAAGGGACAGGGAGGTTTAGTGGCTACACCTTC
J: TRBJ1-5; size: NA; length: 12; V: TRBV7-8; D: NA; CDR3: CASSLSHQPQHF; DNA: TGTGCCAGCAGCCTCAGTCATCAGCCCCAGCATTTT
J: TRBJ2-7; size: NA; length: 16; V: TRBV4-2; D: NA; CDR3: CASSQDPGQNSYEQYF; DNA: TGTGCCAGCAGCCAAGATCCGGGACAAAACTCCTACGAGCAGTACTTC
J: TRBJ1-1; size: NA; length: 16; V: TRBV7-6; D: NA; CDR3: CASSLTADTQNTEAFF; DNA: TGTGCCAGCAGCTTAACCGCGGACACCCAGAACACTGAAGCTTTCTTT
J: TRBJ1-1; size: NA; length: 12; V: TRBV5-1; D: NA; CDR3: CASRSKNTEAFF; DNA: TGCGCCAGCAGGTCAAAGAACACTGAAGCTTTCTTT
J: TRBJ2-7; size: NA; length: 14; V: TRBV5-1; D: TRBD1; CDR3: CASSLGGTDVEQYF; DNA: TGCGCCAGCAGCTTGGGTGGGACAGACGTAGAGCAGTACTTC
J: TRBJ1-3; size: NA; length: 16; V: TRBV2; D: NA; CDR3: CASSDRGPSSGNTIYF; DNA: TGTGCCAGCAGTGACCGGGGCCCCAGTTCTGGAAACACCATATATTTT
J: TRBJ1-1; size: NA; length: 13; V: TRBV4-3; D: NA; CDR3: CASSQEGGAEAFF; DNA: TGCGCCAGCAGCCAAGAGGGGGGGGCTGAAGCTTTCTTT
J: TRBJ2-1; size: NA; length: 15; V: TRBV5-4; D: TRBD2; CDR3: CASSGGTSGVNEQFF; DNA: TGTGCCAGCAGCGGCGGGACTAGCGGGGTAAATGAGCAGTTCTTC
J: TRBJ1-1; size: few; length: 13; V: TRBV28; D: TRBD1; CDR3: CASRLDRDAEAFF; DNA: TGTGCCAGCAGGCTAGACAGGGACGCTGAAGCTTTCTTT
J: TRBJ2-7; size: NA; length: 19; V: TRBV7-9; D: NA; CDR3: CASSLGRQRVEVTPVEQYF; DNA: TGTGCCAGCAGCTTAGGACGACAGAGGGTTGAAGTCACTCCAGTCGAGCAGTACTTC
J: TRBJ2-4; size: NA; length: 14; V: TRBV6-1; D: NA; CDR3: CASIHSVAKNIQYF; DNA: TGTGCCAGCATCCACAGCGTAGCCAAAAACATTCAGTACTTC
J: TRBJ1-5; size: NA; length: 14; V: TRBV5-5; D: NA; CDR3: CASSFGLVNQPQHF; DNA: TGTGCCAGCAGCTTTGGTTTAGTAAATCAGCCCCAGCATTTT
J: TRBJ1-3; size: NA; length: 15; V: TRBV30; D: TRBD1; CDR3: CAWRVQGWTGNTIYF; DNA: TGTGCCTGGAGGGTACAGGGGTGGACTGGAAACACCATATATTTT
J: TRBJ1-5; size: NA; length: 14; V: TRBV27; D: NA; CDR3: CASSLGQGDQPQHF; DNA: TGTGCCAGCAGTTTAGGGCAGGGCGATCAGCCCCAGCATTTT
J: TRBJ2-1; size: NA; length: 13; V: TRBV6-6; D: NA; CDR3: CASSLRDDNEQFF; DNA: TGTGCCAGCAGTCTGCGGGACGACAATGAGCAGTTCTTC
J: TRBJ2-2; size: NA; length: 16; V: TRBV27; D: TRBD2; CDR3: CASSWVGGRPSGELFF; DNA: TGTGCCAGCAGTTGGGTGGGAGGGCGTCCCTCCGGGGAGCTGTTTTTT
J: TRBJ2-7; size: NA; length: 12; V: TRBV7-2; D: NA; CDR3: CASSPFGGEQYF; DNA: TGTGCCAGCAGCCCCTTCGGGGGCGAGCAGTACTTC
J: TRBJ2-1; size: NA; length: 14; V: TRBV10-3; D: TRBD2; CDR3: CAIMGEGYNNEQFF; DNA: TGTGCCATCATGGGGGAGGGGTATAACAATGAGCAGTTCTTC
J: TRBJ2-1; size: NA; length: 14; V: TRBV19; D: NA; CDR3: CASSIGGSYNEQFF; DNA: TGTGCCAGTAGTATAGGCGGTTCCTACAATGAGCAGTTCTTC
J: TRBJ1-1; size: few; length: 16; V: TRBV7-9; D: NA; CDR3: CASRPLGAGPHTEAFF; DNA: TGTGCCAGCAGACCCCTGGGGGCAGGGCCACACACTGAAGCTTTCTTT
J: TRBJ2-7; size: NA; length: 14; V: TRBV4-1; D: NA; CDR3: CASSQGAYTYEQYF; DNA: TGCGCCAGCAGCCAAGGGGCATATACTTACGAGCAGTACTTC
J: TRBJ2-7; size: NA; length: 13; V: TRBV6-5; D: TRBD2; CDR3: CASGISGSYEQYF; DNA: TGTGCCAGCGGTATTAGCGGGAGCTACGAGCAGTACTTC
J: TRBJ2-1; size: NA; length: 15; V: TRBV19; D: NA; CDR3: CASSILAASNNEQFF; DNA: TGTGCCAGTAGTATACTGGCAGCATCCAACAATGAGCAGTTCTTC
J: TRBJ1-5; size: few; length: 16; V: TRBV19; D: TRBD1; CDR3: CASSLGGQGPNQPQHF; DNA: TGTGCCAGTAGTCTTGGGGGACAGGGGCCGAATCAGCCCCAGCATTTT
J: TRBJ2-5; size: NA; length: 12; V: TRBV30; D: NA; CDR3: CAWTPRFGAQYF; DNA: TGTGCCTGGACCCCTAGGTTCGGGGCCCAGTACTTC
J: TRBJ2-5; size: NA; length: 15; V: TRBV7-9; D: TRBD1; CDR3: CASSLGQGLGETQYF; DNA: TGTGCCAGCAGCTTAGGACAGGGATTGGGGGAGACCCAGTACTTC